This T cell receptor beta chain was retrieved from a study of CD8 T cells in ankylosing spondylitis. Germline CDR1 is DFQATT and CDR2 is SNEGSKA (reference sequence). V dropped 5 bases and J dropped 4; count of bases not matched to a gene: 4. CDR3 length equals 14 residues. Study-level results: Characteristic of ankylosing spondylitis blood, it appeared, was a TCR beta motif comprising 7 to 9 highly homologous variants.

TCRdb itself ran the 5' RACE reads through MiXCR, one entry per CDR3 protein. The repertoire holds about 540,000 distinct CDR3 sequences, about 13% seen once, with about 6.5% in the top ten. Turning to this clonotype: Its target is unknown.

Source material: blood, either unsorted or a sorted T cell fraction (not recorded which). V is TRBV20-1 and J is TRBJ2-5; 13 nucleotides line up with TRBD2. The TCR originated in a male donor with ankylosing spondylitis. The CDR3 region has the DNA TGCAGTGCTTCTCGGACTAGCGGGAGAGAGACCCAGTACTTC. It specifies CSASRTSGRETQYF.